A single sample gave rise to the 8 T cell receptor beta chains below, sequenced in a study of CXCR3-negative and CXCR3-positive naive CD8 T cells. Antigen specificity for these receptors is unknown. The method, 5' RACE with UMI labels, was used to prepare the TRB cDNA libraries. TCRdb reprocessed the 5' RACE reads and keeps a single row for each CDR3 protein, giving no DNA. This sample's table reports tens of thousands of distinct CDR3 sequences. Overall study results and limits: Relative to CXCR3-negative naive cells, CXCR3-positive naive cells had more hydrophobic TRB CDR3s.

The sequenced material came from naive CXCR3+ CD8+ T cells from blood. Subset described: CD45RO-CCR7+CD27+CD95- naive CD8+ T cells expressing CXCR3 (TNR3+). These TCRs come from a human donor in good health. Some clones in this sample may be carry-over from other donors' samples.

The genes are TRBV11-2 and TRBJ2-1; without DNA, the TCRdb call of TRBD2 cannot be checked. Germline loops: CDR1 SGHAT, CDR2 FQNNGV. This CDR3 region has 12 residues. The CDR3 reads CASSSASDEQFF.

This chain connects TRBV15 to TRBJ2-7; TCRdb calls TRBD1, which cannot be checked without DNA. Germline V CDR1 and CDR2: LNHNV, YYDKDF (reference sequence). The length of the CDR3 is 15 residues. This CDR3 is CATSRDLGQFYEQYF.

The chain has TRBV12-3 or TRBV12-4 and TRBJ2-3; no DNA is available, so the TRBD2 call from TCRdb remains unchecked. The CDR3 contains 17 residues. The CDR3 sequence: CASQGSGGAGRPDTQYF.

The gene calls are TRBV11-2 and TRBJ2-1; absent DNA, TCRdb's TRBD2 call cannot be checked. Germline CDR1 and CDR2: SGHAT and FQNNGV. The CDR3 is 14 residues long. The CDR3 here is CASSPGPSYNEQFF.

The rearrangement uses TRBV5-5 and TRBJ2-3; without DNA, the TCRdb call of TRBD1 cannot be checked. The germline V gene has CDR1 SGHKS and CDR2 YYEKEE (reference sequence). The CDR3 consists of 14 residues. The CDR3 loop is CASSLRAGPDTQYF.

The V and J genes are TRBV28 and TRBJ2-1. Looked up from germline, CDR1 is MDHEN and CDR2 is SYDVKM. The CDR3 length is 12 residues. This CDR3 reads CASSLHLLEQFF.

This rearrangement joins TRBV4-2 to TRBJ2-1; lacking DNA, the TRBD2 call made by TCRdb goes unchecked. Germline loops: CDR1 LGHNA, CDR2 YNFKEQ. The CDR3 loop spans 17 amino acids. CDR3 loop: CASSQILASGGGNEQFF.

The CDR3 loop is CSVAGRGENAKNIQYF. V usage is TRBV29-1 and J usage is TRBJ2-4; the D call of TRBD2 rests on TCRdb alone, since no DNA is present to check it. CDR3 length: 16 amino acids. Germline V CDR1 and CDR2: SQVTM, ANQGSEA.